One sample yielded the 20 T cell receptor beta chains listed below, sequenced in a study of tumor-infiltrating lymphocytes in primary liver carcinoma (TCRdb year 2017). Total RNA and DNA were co-extracted from roughly 20-30 mg of bulk tissue with the AllPrep DNA/RNA mini kit, without cell sorting. The sequencing machine was an Illumina HiSeq 2500. A constant-region primer and ProtoScript II reverse transcriptase were used to reverse-transcribe TCRbeta-specific cDNA from around 480 ng total RNA. TCRbeta libraries were built with three nested multiplex PCR rounds, a slightly modified ARM-PCR procedure. The first two PCR rounds used multiplex TRBV1-TRBV30 forward primers with a Cbeta reverse primer, each for approximately 11 cycles. TCRdb reprocessed the public reads (quality trimming at Q25 with fastp, clone calling with MiXCR) and kept in-frame beta chains. Rows with a matching CDR3 protein are joined into one entry that keeps the most common DNA and genes. This sample comprises 90,000 to 150,000 distinct CDR3 sequences, roughly 75% of them detected only once. Of the sample, more than 8% falls within the top ten clones.

Sequenced input: tumor-adjacent normal liver tissue. The receptors were gathered from a woman aged 55-75 years with primary liver carcinoma and hepatitis B virus infection.

A few counts support this clonotype. The rearrangement uses TRBV2 and TRBJ2-3, with D unresolved. V dropped 8 bases and J dropped 2 bases, with 14 bases sitting between them. The V gene's germline CDR1 is SNHLY and CDR2 FYNNEI. The CDR3 covers 14 residues. The CDR3 bases are TGTGCCAGCGTTGGAGCGTGGACCACAGATACGCAGTATTTT. This sequence encodes CASVGAWTTDTQYF.

Of note for this clonotype: The conserved phenylalanine or tryptophan normally closing the CDR3 is absent here, so this likely arose from a read error. The CDR3 sequence: CASSENSPHQSQHC. In nucleotides, the CDR3 is TGTGCCAGCAGTGAGAACAGCCCGCATCAGTCCCAGCATTGT. The chain has TRBV6-1 and TRBJ1-5; D is unclear. The CDR3 has 14 residues. In germline, CDR1 is MNHNS, CDR2 SASEGT.

The table lists this clonotype with many counts. J is TRBJ2-2 and V is TRBV6-6; D is unclear. Per germline, CDR1 MNHNY and CDR2 SVGAGI (reference sequence). Trimming stripped 7 bases from V and 0 bases from J, with 9 bases between. The CDR3 loop spans 14 amino acids. The CDR3 sequence: CASTVTSNTGELFF. CDR3 bases: TGTGCCAGCACCGTAACATCGAACACCGGGGAGCTGTTTTTT.

Turning to this clonotype: One end of the junction fails to match germline, which may point to a read error. The CDR3 coding sequence is TGTGCCAGCAGTGACGTAGTGAGAGGGTCCACTGATATGCAGTATTTT. It translates to CASSDVVRGSTDMQYF. V gene TRBV6-4 combines with J gene TRBJ2-3, with D possibly TRBD2 on 5 matching bases. Per the germline V gene, CDR1 is MRHNA and CDR2 is SNTAGT. This CDR3 has 16 residues.

The chain combines TRBV10-3 with TRBJ2-5; the D is unclear. The CDR3 has 11 residues. Germline V gene lookup returns CDR1 ENHRY and CDR2 SYGVKD. Trimming removed 4 bases from V and 7 bases from J, with 7 bases in between. The chain's CDR3 is CAISGLGTQYF. The CDR3 DNA reads TGTGCCATCAGTGGTCTCGGGACCCAGTACTTC.

The V call is TRBV12-3 or TRBV12-4, the J call TRBJ2-7; D gene uncertain. This CDR3 contains 17 residues. The V end lost 6 bases, the J end lost 2 bases, and 23 bases lay between the germline ends. The CDR3 sequence is CASSPRTVMRSPYEQYF. The CDR3 DNA reads as TGTGCCAGCAGCCCTCGGACGGTCATGAGGAGCCCCTACGAGCAGTACTTC.

This clonotype was observed a single time. This chain joins TRBV10-2 and TRBJ2-1; D not certain. Trimming stripped 5 bases from V and 4 bases from J, with 15 bases between. The CDR3 consists of 15 residues. Germline CDR1 reads WSHSY; CDR2 reads SAAADI. As DNA, the CDR3 is TGCGCCAGCAGTAAAGGAGAGGCGGCTTACAATGAGCAGTTCTTC. The encoded protein is CASSKGEAAYNEQFF.

Notes on this clonotype: The junction and the germline gene differ at one end; a read error may be behind it. The chain combines TRBV11-2 with TRBJ2-7, with 11 bases that match TRBD2. CDR1 is SGHAT and CDR2 is FQNNGV in the germline V gene. This CDR3 comprises 13 residues. CDR3 sequence reads: CASNLTSGSKQYF. The CDR3 coding sequence is TGTGCCAGCAACTTAACTAGCGGGAGCAAGCAATATTTC. The whole variable domain, filled in from reference TRBV11-2 and TRBJ2-7, reads EAGVAQSPRYKIIEKRQSVAFWCNPISGHATLYWYQQILGQGPKLLIQFQNNGVVDDSQLPKDRFSAERLKGVDSTLKIQPAKLEDSAVYLCASNLTSGSKQYFGPGTRLTVT.

As regards this clonotype: An end of the junction does not agree with germline; a read error may underlie this. The rearrangement uses TRBV13 and TRBJ2-1, with D possibly matching TRBD2 (6 bases). This CDR3 comprises 15 residues. Per germline, CDR1 PRHDT and CDR2 FYEKMQ (reference sequence). CDR3 loop: CASKQAGRSYNEHFF. The CDR3, as DNA: TGTGCCAGCAAGCAAGCGGGCCGCTCCTACAATGAGCACTTCTTC.

The V gene is TRBV19, the J gene TRBJ2-3; D is uncertain. The length of the CDR3 is 14 residues. Trimming stripped 5 bases from V and 3 bases from J, with 12 bases between. CDR1 is LNHDA and CDR2 is SQIVND in the germline V gene (reference sequence). CDR3 bases: TGTGCCAGTAGTCTAGGCCGAAAGACAGATACGCAGTATTTT. This sequence encodes CASSLGRKTDTQYF.

This clonotype has only a few counts. A much larger clone sits a single nucleotide away, making a read error possible. V and J are TRBV10-2 and TRBJ2-7, with D unclear. The CDR3 loop spans 14 amino acids. Germline CDR1 WSHSY, CDR2 SAAADI. The chain's CDR3 is CASSDIRASYERYF. CDR3 nucleotide sequence: TGCGCCAGCAGCGATATCCGGGCGTCCTACGAGCGGTACTTC.

J is TRBJ1-1 and V is TRBV21-1; no DNA check was done on the table's D call, TRBD1. TRBV21-1 represents a pseudogene. The CDR3 is made up of 16 amino acids. CDR3 DNA sequence: TGTGTCAGCAGCGCCACACAGGGATCGGGGAATACTGAAGCTTTCTTT. It yields the protein CVSSATQGSGNTEAFF.

The chain uses TRBV6-2 or TRBV6-3 and TRBJ2-1, with D possibly TRBD2 on 5 matching bases. CDR3 length equals 17 residues. Trimming pared 6 bases from V and 3 bases from J, leaving 21 bases between. Germline CDR1 reads MNHEY; CDR2 reads SVGEGT. For the CDR3, the DNA is TGTGCCAGCAGAAAGGGATTTAGCGCCCTCTTCTACAATGAGCAGTTCTTC. Encoded protein: CASRKGFSALFYNEQFF.

The CDR3 bases are TGTGCCAGCAGTTACGTGCAGGACACCGGGGAGCTGTTTTTT. It codes for CASSYVQDTGELFF. The chain joins TRBV6-5 to TRBJ2-2; the D is unclear. V was trimmed by 2 bases and J by 3 bases, leaving 7 bases between them. Per the germline V gene, CDR1 is MNHEY and CDR2 is SVGAGI. The CDR3 covers 14 residues.

Concerning this clonotype itself: With a much larger clone just one base away, this may be a read error. The genes are TRBV6-4 and TRBJ1-1, with D unclear. This CDR3 region has 15 residues. The V gene's germline CDR1 is MRHNA and CDR2 SNTAGT. The chain's CDR3 is CANSERADMNTEAFF. CDR3 nucleotide sequence: TGTGCCAACAGTGAACGGGCAGATATGAACACTGAAGCTTTCTTT.

As concerns this clonotype: At one boundary the junction diverges from the germline segment, which might be a read error. The V and J genes are TRBV29-1 and TRBJ2-1, with 7 bases identical to TRBD1. In germline, CDR1 is SQVTM, CDR2 ANQGSEA. The CDR3 totals 13 residues. CDR3 region: CSVRQGSHNEQFF. CDR3 DNA sequence: TGCAGCGTCCGACAGGGATCCCACAATGAACAGTTCTTC.

Turning to this clonotype: The DNA is left out, because the CDR3 cannot be placed on it with certainty; the CDR3 is given as TCRdb lists it. This chain links TRBV6-5 with TRBJ1-1; no check of the table's D call, TRBD1, against the DNA was made. The CDR3 sequence runs 14 residues, both termini included. The V gene's germline CDR1 is MNHEY and CDR2 SVGAGI. CDR3 region: CASSYFGGGTGPFF.

At least ten counts were recorded for this clonotype. The V gene is TRBV6-5, the J gene TRBJ1-1, with 10 bases lining up with TRBD1. The CDR3 length is 14 residues. The junction had 7 bases not matched to a gene; V was cut back by 7 bases and J by 5 bases. The germline gives CDR1 MNHEY, CDR2 SVGAGI. Here the CDR3 reads CASTYGQGVTEAFF. CDR3 DNA sequence: TGTGCCAGCACCTATGGACAGGGGGTAACTGAAGCTTTCTTT.

The J gene is TRBJ1-1, the V gene TRBV6-6; D may be TRBD1 (5 bases). V was trimmed by 2 bases and J by 7 bases, leaving 11 bases between them. The CDR3 sequence is 13 residues long. Germline loops: CDR1 MNHNY, CDR2 SVGAGI (reference sequence). In DNA form, the CDR3 reads TGTGCCAGCAGTTACGGGGGTATCATTGAAGCTTTCTTT. Its protein is CASSYGGIIEAFF.

Details on this clonotype: The junction and the germline gene differ at one end; a read error may be behind it. This sequence joins TRBV6-2 or TRBV6-3 and TRBJ2-7; no clear D. The CDR3 consists of 13 residues. The germline CDR1 and CDR2 sequences are MNHEY and SVGEGT. The CDR3 nucleotides are TGTGCCAGCTGTTACACTTTCCAACAAGGGCAGTACTTC. Translated: CASCYTFQQGQYF.